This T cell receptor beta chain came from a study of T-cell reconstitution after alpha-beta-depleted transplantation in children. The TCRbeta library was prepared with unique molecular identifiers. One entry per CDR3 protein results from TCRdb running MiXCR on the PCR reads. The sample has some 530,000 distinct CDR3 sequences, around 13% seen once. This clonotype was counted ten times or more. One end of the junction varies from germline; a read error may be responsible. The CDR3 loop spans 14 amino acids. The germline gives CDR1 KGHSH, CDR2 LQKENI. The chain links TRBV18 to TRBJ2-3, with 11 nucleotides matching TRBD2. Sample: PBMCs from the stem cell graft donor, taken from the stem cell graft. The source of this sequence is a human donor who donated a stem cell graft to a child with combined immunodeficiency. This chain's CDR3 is CASSPLAGANTQYF. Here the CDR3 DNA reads TGTGCCAGCTCCCCACTAGCGGGAGCGAATACGCAGTATTTT.